These 5 T cell receptor beta chains came from one sample sequenced in a study of CD8+ T cells in alopecia areata. Extraction and reverse transcription of RNA yielded cDNA as the sequencing template. Sequenced by immunoSEQ multiplex PCR; TCRdb stores in-frame clones only, minus some. In the table there are roughly 200,000 clones, less than 45% of which are singletons. This sample's treatment: oral pan-JAK inhibitor, 5-10 mg twice daily. The starting material was CD4+ T cells sorted from blood, obtained at approximately week 37, from a patient treated with tofacitinib. The source is a human donor with alopecia areata.

This chain joins TRBV29-1 and TRBJ1-2, with D unclear. CDR1 SQVTM and CDR2 ANQGSEA come from the germline V gene. V was clipped by 3 bases and J by 8 bases, with 19 bases between them. The CDR3 spans 14 residues. In DNA, the CDR3 is TGCAGCGTTGAGGTTGGCCAAGGTAATTACGGCTACACCTTC. It yields the protein CSVEVGQGNYGYTF.

J is TRBJ2-7 and V is TRBV25-1, with D unresolved. The length of the CDR3 is 14 residues. The V end lost 4 bases, the J end lost 5 bases, and 15 bases lay between the germline ends. The germline gives CDR1 MGHDK, CDR2 SYGVNS. The CDR3 loop reads CASSAPLSYNEQYF. The DNA of the CDR3 is TGTGCCAGCAGTGCGCCCCTTAGTTATAACGAGCAGTACTTC.

This clone was found a few times. V usage is TRBV10-3 and J usage is TRBJ2-1; TRBD2 agrees at 8 bases. Losses at the gene ends were 10 bases for V and 2 bases for J; bases not matched to a gene: 13. Germline CDR1 reads ENHRY; CDR2 reads SYGVKD. The CDR3 covers 16 residues. The CDR3 sequence is CATMGGGREAYNEQFF. The CDR3 DNA follows: TGTGCCACCATGGGAGGAGGGCGGGAGGCCTACAATGAGCAGTTCTTC.

This clone has just one count. The chain uses TRBV4-2 and TRBJ2-2, with 9 bases fitting TRBD2. This CDR3 spans 16 amino acids. From germline, CDR1 is LGHNA and CDR2 YNFKEQ. The V and J ends lost 7 bases and 1 base, in that order; junction bases with no gene match: 7. The CDR3: CASKGLTSGNTGELFF. CDR3 nucleotide sequence: TGTGCCAGCAAAGGGTTGACTAGCGGGAACACCGGGGAGCTGTTTTTT.

This clone has a handful of counts. The chain couples TRBV15 to TRBJ2-5; weak D call: TRBD1 (6 bases). V shed 3 bases and J shed 2 bases, with 7 bases lying between them. The CDR3 loop spans 13 amino acids. Germline-derived CDR1 and CDR2 are LNHNV and YYDKDF (reference sequence). DNA of the CDR3: TGTGCCACCAGCAGCAGGGGTCAAGAGACCCAGTACTTC. Amino acids: CATSSRGQETQYF.